This TCR beta chain comes out of a study of spatial heterogeneity in lung cancer. Study conclusions and caveats: TCRs found ubiquitously expanded in tumor appeared in blood more at resection than at follow-up.

Every cDNA TCR molecule received its own unique molecular identifier. TCRdb reanalysed the 5' RACE reads using MiXCR and keeps one entry per CDR3 protein. The sample contains about 92,000 distinct CDR3 sequences, about 12% of which appear only once. The CDR3 length is 13 residues. Germline CDR1 reads ENHRY; CDR2 reads SYGVKD. Trimming stripped 6 bases from V and 1 base from J, with 10 bases between. Time point in this sample: sample taken at primary tumor resection. From tumor, nontumor lung or frozen PBMC, whole RNA was taken unsorted for sequencing. There were 72 donors, all of them untreated patients with early-stage non-small cell lung cancer. To note about this clonotype: Its antigen is undetermined.

The clonotype originates from a male donor with early-stage non-small cell lung cancer. Material: PBMCs, obtained at surgery. The chain couples TRBV10-3 to TRBJ2-7; D is tentatively TRBD1 or TRBD2 (5 bases each). In DNA form, the CDR3 reads TGTGCCATCAGCCGGGACGGGTCCTACGAGCAGTACTTC. Encoded protein: CAISRDGSYEQYF.